This T cell receptor (beta chain) originates from a study of CD4 T cells in relation to SARS-CoV-2 and coronaviruses. CD4+ T cells from unexposed donors were obtained before the COVID-19 pandemic (2011-2018). After roughly ten days of culture, CD4+ T cells were isolated. Note on this clone: What it binds is not known.

Clones were read by immunoSEQ multiplex PCR, and TCRdb kept only the in-frame ones, dropping some. The sample records more than 25,000 clones, roughly 71% being singletons. V lost 5 bases and J lost 0, with 11 bases in between. This CDR3 contains 16 residues. Germline V gene data show CDR1 as LGHDT and CDR2 as YNNKEL (reference sequence). J is TRBJ2-6 and V is TRBV3-1 (or the pseudogene TRBV3-2); maybe TRBD1 (6 bases). The sequence was obtained from a human donor in good health. Source material: CD4+ T cells from PBMCs, cultured in vitro. The CDR3 here is CASSGTGISGANVLTF. The CDR3 bases are TGTGCCAGCAGCGGCACAGGGATCTCTGGGGCCAACGTCCTGACTTTC.